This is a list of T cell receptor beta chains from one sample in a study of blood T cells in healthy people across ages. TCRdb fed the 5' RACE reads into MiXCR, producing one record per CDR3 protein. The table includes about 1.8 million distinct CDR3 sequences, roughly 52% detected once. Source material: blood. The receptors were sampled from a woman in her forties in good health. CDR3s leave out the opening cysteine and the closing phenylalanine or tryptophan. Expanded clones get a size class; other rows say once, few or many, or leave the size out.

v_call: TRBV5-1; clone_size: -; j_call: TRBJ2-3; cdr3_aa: ASSLSPSVGYTDTQY
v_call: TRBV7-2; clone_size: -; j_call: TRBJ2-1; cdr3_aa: ASSLDTNYNEQF
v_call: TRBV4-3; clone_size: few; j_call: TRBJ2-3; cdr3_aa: ASSQVGTSGGPRDTQY
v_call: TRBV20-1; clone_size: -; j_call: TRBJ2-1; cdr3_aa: SARGGMSSYNEQF
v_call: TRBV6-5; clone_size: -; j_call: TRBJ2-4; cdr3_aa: ASSVGAENIQY
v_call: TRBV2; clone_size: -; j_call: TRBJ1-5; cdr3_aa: ASSDPRLIGQPQH
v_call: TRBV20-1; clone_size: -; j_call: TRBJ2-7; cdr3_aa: SAGDPLAGVYEQY
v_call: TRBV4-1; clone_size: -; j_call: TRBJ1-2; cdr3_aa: ASSQVFKAGSLGGYT
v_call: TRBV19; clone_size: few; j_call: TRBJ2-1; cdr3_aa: ASGTHSQRYNEQF
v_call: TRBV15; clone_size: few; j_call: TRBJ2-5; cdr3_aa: ATSSTRDPRETQY
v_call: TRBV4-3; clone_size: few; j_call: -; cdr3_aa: ASSQGTALGETQY
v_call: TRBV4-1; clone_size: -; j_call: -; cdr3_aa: ANSPGVSGVVETQY
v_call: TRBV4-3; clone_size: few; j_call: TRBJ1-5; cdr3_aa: ASSQDLAAAQPQH
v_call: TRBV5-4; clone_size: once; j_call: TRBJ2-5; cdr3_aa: ASSLATGIQETQY
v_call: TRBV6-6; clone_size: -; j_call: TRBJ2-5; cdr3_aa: ASSYARQGGETQY
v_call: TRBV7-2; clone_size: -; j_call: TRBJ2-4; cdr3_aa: ASSLVGQVYKQY
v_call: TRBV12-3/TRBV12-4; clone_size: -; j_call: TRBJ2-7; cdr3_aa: ASSHGEGYEQY
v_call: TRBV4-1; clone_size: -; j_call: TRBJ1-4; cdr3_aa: ASSQEAQFDEKLF
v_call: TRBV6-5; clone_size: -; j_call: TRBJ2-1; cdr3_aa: ASSYSKGAGGF
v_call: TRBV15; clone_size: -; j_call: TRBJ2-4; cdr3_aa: ATSRAAPGLAGGLAKNIQY
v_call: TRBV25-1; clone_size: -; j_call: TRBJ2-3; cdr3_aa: ASSVTGGGTDTQY
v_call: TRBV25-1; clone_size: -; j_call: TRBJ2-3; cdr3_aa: ASSEAGGLFDTQY
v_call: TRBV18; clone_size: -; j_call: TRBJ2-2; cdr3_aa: ASSPIRDRAAGELF
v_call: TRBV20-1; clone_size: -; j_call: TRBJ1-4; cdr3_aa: SARDGTSINEKLF
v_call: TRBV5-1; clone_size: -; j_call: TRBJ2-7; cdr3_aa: ASSFVPGGYEQY
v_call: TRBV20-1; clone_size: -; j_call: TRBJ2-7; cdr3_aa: SASRLQGASYEQY
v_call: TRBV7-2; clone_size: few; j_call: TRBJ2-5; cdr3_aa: ASSLERDRETQY
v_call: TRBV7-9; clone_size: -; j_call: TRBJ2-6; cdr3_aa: ASSFGRALGANVLT
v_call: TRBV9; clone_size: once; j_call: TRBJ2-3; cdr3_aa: ASSVDPAGPTTLTSTDTQY
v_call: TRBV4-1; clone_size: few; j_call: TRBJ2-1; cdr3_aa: ASSQEGGGPYNEQF
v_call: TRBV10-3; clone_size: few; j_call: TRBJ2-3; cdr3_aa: AISESGGTSTDTQY
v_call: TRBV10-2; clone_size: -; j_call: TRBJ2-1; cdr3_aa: ASSQPGHQLENEQF
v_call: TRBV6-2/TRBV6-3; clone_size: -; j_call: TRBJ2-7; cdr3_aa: ASISSREASYEQY
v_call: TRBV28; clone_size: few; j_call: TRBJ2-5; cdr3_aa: ASSLKLTGTQY
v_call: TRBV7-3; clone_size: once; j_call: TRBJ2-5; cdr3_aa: VSSLAGAGETQY
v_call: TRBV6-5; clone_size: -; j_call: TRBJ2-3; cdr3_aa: ASSYYSPPSTDTQY
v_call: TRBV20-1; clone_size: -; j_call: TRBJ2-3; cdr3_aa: SALELDTQY
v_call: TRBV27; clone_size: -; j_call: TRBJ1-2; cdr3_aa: ASSPRGRDYGYT
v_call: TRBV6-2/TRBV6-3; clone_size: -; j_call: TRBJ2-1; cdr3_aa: ASILGPSSYNEQF
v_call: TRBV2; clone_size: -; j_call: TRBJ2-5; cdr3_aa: ASSEPNLETQY
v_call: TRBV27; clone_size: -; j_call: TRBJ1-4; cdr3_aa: ARSERSYNEKLF
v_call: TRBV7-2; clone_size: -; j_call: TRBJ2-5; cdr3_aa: ASSSGQTKGPQY
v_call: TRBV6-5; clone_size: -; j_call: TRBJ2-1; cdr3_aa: ASSYSLAGVYNEQF
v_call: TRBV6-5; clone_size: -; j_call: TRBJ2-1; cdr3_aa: ASRSGGHSYNEQF
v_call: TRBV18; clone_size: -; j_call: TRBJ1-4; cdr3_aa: ASSSNTGGEKLF
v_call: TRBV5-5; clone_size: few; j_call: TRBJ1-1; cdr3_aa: ASSPGTGGKETEAF
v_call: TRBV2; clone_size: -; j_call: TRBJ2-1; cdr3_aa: ASSEEGDRVYNEQF
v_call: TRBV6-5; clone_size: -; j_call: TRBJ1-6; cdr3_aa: ASTYREGESPLH
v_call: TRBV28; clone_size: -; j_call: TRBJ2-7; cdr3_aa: ASSLTYAYEQY
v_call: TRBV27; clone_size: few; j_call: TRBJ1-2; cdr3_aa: ASSHQGGANYGYT
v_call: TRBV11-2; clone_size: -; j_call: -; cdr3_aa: ASSLEAVGGDEQY
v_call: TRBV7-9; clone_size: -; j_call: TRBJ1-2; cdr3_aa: ASSLISGTQKRFYGYT
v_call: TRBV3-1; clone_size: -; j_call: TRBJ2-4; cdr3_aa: ASSHPSGLGKQY